The rows below give T cell receptor beta chains drawn from one sample of a study of blood T cells in healthy people across ages. In TCRdb, the 5' RACE reads were re-called with MiXCR into one record per CDR3 protein. The table shows 1.5 million to 2 million distinct CDR3 sequences, with roughly 30% occurring only once. The specimen was blood. The source is a woman between 25 and 40 years old in good health. Each CDR3 is given with its conserved first and last residue. The D gene is left open where the match is weak. Only part of the rows carry a size: once, few, many, or a class if the clone is expanded.

j_call: TRBJ2-5; v_call: TRBV7-2; clone_size: few; d_call: -; cdr3_aa: CASSATSVETQYF; cdr3_nt: TGTGCCAGCAGCGCGACTAGTGTGGAGACCCAGTACTTC
j_call: TRBJ2-1; v_call: TRBV5-1; clone_size: -; d_call: -; cdr3_aa: CASSLAGSRHNEQFF; cdr3_nt: TGCGCCAGCAGCTTGGCAGGGTCTAGACACAATGAGCAGTTCTTC
j_call: TRBJ2-7; v_call: TRBV5-1; clone_size: -; d_call: TRBD1; cdr3_aa: CASSPRGTGSAEQYF; cdr3_nt: TGCGCCAGCAGCCCCCGCGGGACAGGGAGCGCCGAGCAGTACTTC
j_call: TRBJ2-3; v_call: TRBV7-2; clone_size: -; d_call: TRBD2; cdr3_aa: CASSFLTSGSDTQYF; cdr3_nt: TGTGCCAGCAGCTTTTTGACTAGCGGCTCAGATACGCAGTATTTT
j_call: TRBJ2-7; v_call: TRBV6-2/TRBV6-3; clone_size: -; d_call: -; cdr3_aa: CAGRQPAGEQYF; cdr3_nt: TGTGCCGGAAGACAGCCCGCCGGCGAGCAGTACTTC
j_call: TRBJ2-7; v_call: TRBV20-1; clone_size: -; d_call: TRBD2; cdr3_aa: CSARTSGRGHEQYF; cdr3_nt: TGCAGTGCACGGACTAGCGGGAGGGGGCACGAGCAGTACTTC
j_call: TRBJ1-2; v_call: TRBV4-3; clone_size: -; d_call: TRBD1; cdr3_aa: CASSQGTGGYVADYTF; cdr3_nt: TGCGCCAGCAGCCAGGGGACAGGGGGGTACGTAGCCGACTACACCTTC
j_call: TRBJ2-2; v_call: TRBV7-9; clone_size: -; d_call: -; cdr3_aa: CASSSGSASTPGELFF; cdr3_nt: TGTGCCAGCAGCTCGGGCTCGGCCTCAACCCCCGGGGAGCTGTTTTTT
j_call: TRBJ2-1; v_call: TRBV18; clone_size: few; d_call: -; cdr3_aa: CASSPAQNAHNEQFF; cdr3_nt: TGTGCCAGCTCACCAGCCCAAAATGCGCACAATGAGCAGTTCTTC
j_call: TRBJ2-7; v_call: TRBV11-2; clone_size: -; d_call: -; cdr3_aa: CASSSRDTDYEQYF; cdr3_nt: TGTGCCAGCAGCTCACGGGACACCGACTACGAGCAGTACTTC
j_call: TRBJ2-1; v_call: TRBV4-2; clone_size: -; d_call: -; cdr3_aa: CASSQDLGLGAYNEQFF; cdr3_nt: TGTGCCAGCAGCCAAGATTTAGGGTTAGGGGCCTACAATGAGCAGTTCTTC
j_call: TRBJ2-7; v_call: TRBV5-1; clone_size: -; d_call: TRBD1; cdr3_aa: CASSSGTGGYHEQYF; cdr3_nt: TGCGCCAGCAGCTCAGGGACAGGGGGCTACCACGAGCAGTACTTC
j_call: TRBJ2-5; v_call: TRBV20-1; clone_size: -; d_call: -; cdr3_aa: CSAIPGLSWNEQYF; cdr3_nt: TGCAGTGCCATCCCGGGACTGAGCTGGAATGAGCAGTACTTC
j_call: TRBJ1-5; v_call: TRBV28; clone_size: few; d_call: -; cdr3_aa: CASISWGRGSPSNQPQHF; cdr3_nt: TGTGCCAGCATCTCTTGGGGCAGGGGATCCCCTAGCAATCAGCCCCAGCATTTT
j_call: TRBJ2-7; v_call: TRBV19; clone_size: -; d_call: -; cdr3_aa: CASSPQAQGKGYEQYF; cdr3_nt: TGTGCCAGTAGTCCCCAAGCCCAGGGCAAGGGTTACGAGCAGTACTTC
j_call: TRBJ2-7; v_call: TRBV9; clone_size: many; d_call: -; cdr3_aa: CASSVARDTFYEQYF; cdr3_nt: TGTGCCAGCAGCGTAGCTAGGGACACGTTTTACGAGCAGTACTTC
j_call: TRBJ2-1; v_call: TRBV12-3/TRBV12-4; clone_size: -; d_call: TRBD2; cdr3_aa: CASSLTLAGAAEQFF; cdr3_nt: TGTGCCAGCAGTTTAACCCTAGCGGGAGCGGCTGAGCAGTTCTTC
j_call: TRBJ1-1; v_call: TRBV7-9; clone_size: -; d_call: -; cdr3_aa: CASSNRGGMDTEAFF; cdr3_nt: TGTGCCAGCAGCAACCGTGGGGGTATGGACACTGAAGCTTTCTTT
j_call: TRBJ2-4; v_call: TRBV28; clone_size: -; d_call: TRBD2; cdr3_aa: CASSSSASAGGMQYF; cdr3_nt: TGTGCCAGCAGTTCCTCGGCTAGCGCGGGGGGCATGCAGTACTTC
j_call: TRBJ2-1; v_call: TRBV5-1; clone_size: few; d_call: TRBD2; cdr3_aa: CASGREVPYNEQFF; cdr3_nt: TGCGCCAGCGGGAGGGAGGTCCCCTACAATGAGCAGTTCTTC
j_call: TRBJ2-7; v_call: TRBV29-1; clone_size: few; d_call: TRBD2; cdr3_aa: CSVAIGGGRAYYEQYF; cdr3_nt: TGCAGCGTGGCAATTGGGGGCGGGAGGGCCTACTACGAGCAGTACTTC
j_call: TRBJ2-1; v_call: TRBV7-9; clone_size: -; d_call: TRBD2; cdr3_aa: CASGSGRALDEQFF; cdr3_nt: TGTGCCAGCGGGAGCGGGAGGGCCCTCGATGAGCAGTTCTTC
j_call: TRBJ1-2; v_call: TRBV6-1; clone_size: -; d_call: -; cdr3_aa: CASSEMERVYGYTF; cdr3_nt: TGTGCCAGCAGTGAGATGGAGCGGGTTTATGGCTACACCTTC
j_call: TRBJ2-7; v_call: TRBV5-1; clone_size: many; d_call: -; cdr3_aa: CASSPPTGYEQYF; cdr3_nt: TGCGCCAGCAGCCCACCGACGGGTTACGAGCAGTACTTC
j_call: TRBJ2-7; v_call: TRBV15; clone_size: -; d_call: -; cdr3_aa: CATSRVTSANYEQYF; cdr3_nt: TGTGCCACCAGCAGAGTGACTAGTGCTAACTACGAGCAGTACTTC
j_call: TRBJ2-7; v_call: TRBV6-2/TRBV6-3; clone_size: few; d_call: -; cdr3_aa: CASSYVAVGEQYF; cdr3_nt: TGTGCCAGCAGTTATGTGGCCGTAGGCGAGCAGTACTTC
j_call: TRBJ1-2; v_call: TRBV29-1; clone_size: few; d_call: TRBD1; cdr3_aa: CSVQVRDRGGYGYTF; cdr3_nt: TGCAGCGTTCAGGTCCGGGACAGAGGAGGGTATGGCTACACCTTC
j_call: TRBJ1-5; v_call: TRBV9; clone_size: few; d_call: -; cdr3_aa: CASSEEGNDNQPQHF; cdr3_nt: TGTGCCAGCAGCGAGGAGGGAAATGACAATCAGCCCCAGCATTTT
j_call: TRBJ2-7; v_call: TRBV7-2; clone_size: many; d_call: TRBD1; cdr3_aa: CASSADRDRTYEQYF; cdr3_nt: TGTGCCAGCAGCGCCGACCGGGACAGAACCTACGAGCAGTACTTC
j_call: TRBJ2-4; v_call: TRBV7-2; clone_size: -; d_call: TRBD2; cdr3_aa: CASSLGSAGVDNEQYF; cdr3_nt: TGTGCCAGCAGCTTAGGTTCCGCGGGAGTTGACAATGAGCAGTACTTC
j_call: TRBJ2-4; v_call: TRBV21-1; clone_size: many; d_call: -; cdr3_aa: CASSAPSGGDIGAKNIQYF; cdr3_nt: TGTGCCAGCAGCGCCCCTAGCGGGGGCGACATCGGAGCCAAAAACATTCAGTACTTC
j_call: TRBJ2-7; v_call: TRBV24-1; clone_size: -; d_call: -; cdr3_aa: CATMGPYEQYF; cdr3_nt: TGTGCCACCATGGGTCCCTACGAGCAGTACTTC
j_call: TRBJ1-1; v_call: TRBV4-1; clone_size: -; d_call: -; cdr3_aa: CASSQRSQGTEAFF; cdr3_nt: TGCGCCAGCAGCCAACGGTCCCAGGGCACTGAAGCTTTCTTT
j_call: TRBJ2-3; v_call: TRBV7-8; clone_size: -; d_call: TRBD2; cdr3_aa: CASISLAGADTQYF; cdr3_nt: TGTGCCAGCATCTCTCTAGCGGGAGCAGATACGCAGTATTTT
j_call: TRBJ2-3; v_call: TRBV4-1; clone_size: few; d_call: TRBD2; cdr3_aa: CASSQAKLAGGTDTQYF; cdr3_nt: TGCGCCAGCAGCCAGGCTAAACTGGCGGGGGGCACAGATACGCAGTATTTT
j_call: TRBJ2-4; v_call: TRBV5-5; clone_size: few; d_call: -; cdr3_aa: CASSLSGLTSNIQYF; cdr3_nt: TGTGCCAGCAGCTTGTCGGGACTTACCTCAAACATTCAGTACTTC
j_call: TRBJ2-7; v_call: TRBV7-2; clone_size: few; d_call: -; cdr3_aa: CASSRISLYEQYF; cdr3_nt: TGTGCCAGCAGCCGGATCTCCCTCTACGAGCAGTACTTC
j_call: TRBJ2-3; v_call: TRBV12-3/TRBV12-4; clone_size: -; d_call: -; cdr3_aa: CASSLSLRADTQYF; cdr3_nt: TGTGCCAGCAGTTTATCCCTGAGAGCAGATACGCAATATTTT
j_call: TRBJ2-7; v_call: TRBV12-3/TRBV12-4; clone_size: many; d_call: -; cdr3_aa: CASSLMAQSYEQYF; cdr3_nt: TGTGCCAGCAGTTTAATGGCCCAGTCCTACGAGCAGTACTTC
j_call: TRBJ1-1; v_call: TRBV9; clone_size: -; d_call: TRBD1; cdr3_aa: CASNKGQGGTEAFF; cdr3_nt: TGTGCCAGCAACAAGGGACAGGGGGGAACTGAAGCTTTCTTT
j_call: TRBJ1-5; v_call: TRBV12-3/TRBV12-4; clone_size: few; d_call: TRBD1; cdr3_aa: CASTRDRASNQPQHF; cdr3_nt: TGTGCCAGCACTCGGGACAGGGCCTCCAATCAGCCCCAGCATTTT
j_call: TRBJ2-7; v_call: TRBV3-1; clone_size: -; d_call: -; cdr3_aa: CAGSLTAVYEQYF; cdr3_nt: TGTGCCGGCAGCCTTACAGCGGTATACGAGCAGTACTTC
j_call: TRBJ2-7; v_call: TRBV6-6; clone_size: few; d_call: TRBD2; cdr3_aa: CASSLVAGGPYNEQYF; cdr3_nt: TGTGCCAGCAGTTTGGTAGCGGGAGGGCCCTACAATGAGCAGTACTTC
j_call: TRBJ2-1; v_call: TRBV29-1; clone_size: few; d_call: -; cdr3_aa: CSASRDFVASAGEQFF; cdr3_nt: TGCAGCGCCTCAAGAGACTTTGTTGCTAGCGCAGGGGAGCAGTTCTTC
j_call: TRBJ1-2; v_call: TRBV12-3/TRBV12-4; clone_size: -; d_call: -; cdr3_aa: CASSLIGRHYTF; cdr3_nt: TGTGCCAGCAGTTTAATAGGACGGCACTACACCTTC
j_call: TRBJ2-7; v_call: TRBV7-2; clone_size: many; d_call: -; cdr3_aa: CASSSPGFTYEQYF; cdr3_nt: TGTGCCAGCAGCTCCCCGGGATTCACCTACGAGCAGTACTTC
j_call: TRBJ2-6; v_call: TRBV29-1; clone_size: many; d_call: -; cdr3_aa: CSVSPGAGANVLTF; cdr3_nt: TGCAGCGTTTCTCCAGGGGCAGGGGCCAACGTCCTGACTTTC
j_call: TRBJ2-2; v_call: TRBV6-2/TRBV6-3; clone_size: -; d_call: -; cdr3_aa: CASGDINTGELFF; cdr3_nt: TGTGCCAGCGGAGACATAAACACCGGGGAGCTGTTTTTT
j_call: TRBJ2-1; v_call: TRBV6-5; clone_size: few; d_call: TRBD2; cdr3_aa: CASRPLAGGLNEQFF; cdr3_nt: TGTGCCAGCAGGCCATTAGCGGGAGGGCTCAATGAGCAGTTCTTC
j_call: TRBJ1-5; v_call: TRBV28; clone_size: -; d_call: -; cdr3_aa: CASSLWGGRGGNQPQHF; cdr3_nt: TGTGCCAGCAGTTTATGGGGGGGGCGCGGGGGTAATCAGCCCCAGCATTTT
j_call: TRBJ1-1; v_call: TRBV28; clone_size: -; d_call: -; cdr3_aa: CASRRNRNTEAFF; cdr3_nt: TGTGCCAGCAGGCGCAACAGGAACACTGAAGCTTTCTTT
j_call: TRBJ2-1; v_call: TRBV19; clone_size: -; d_call: TRBD1; cdr3_aa: CASRPGQGRNEQFF; cdr3_nt: TGTGCCAGTAGGCCGGGACAGGGTCGGAATGAGCAGTTCTTC
j_call: TRBJ2-7; v_call: TRBV6-6; clone_size: -; d_call: -; cdr3_aa: CASSYSRLGEQYF; cdr3_nt: TGTGCCAGCAGTTACTCGAGACTAGGCGAGCAGTACTTC
j_call: TRBJ2-1; v_call: TRBV27; clone_size: few; d_call: TRBD2; cdr3_aa: CASSFFQTSGTHNEQFF; cdr3_nt: TGTGCCAGCAGTTTCTTTCAGACTAGCGGGACCCACAATGAGCAGTTCTTC
j_call: TRBJ2-1; v_call: TRBV20-1; clone_size: few; d_call: TRBD1; cdr3_aa: CSASRTGPGDEQFF; cdr3_nt: TGCAGTGCTTCAAGGACAGGACCAGGGGATGAGCAGTTCTTC
j_call: TRBJ2-3; v_call: TRBV14; clone_size: few; d_call: -; cdr3_aa: CASSQELPGTDTQYF; cdr3_nt: TGTGCCAGCAGCCAAGAGTTACCGGGCACAGATACGCAGTATTTT
j_call: TRBJ2-5; v_call: TRBV12-3/TRBV12-4; clone_size: -; d_call: TRBD2; cdr3_aa: CASHKGAGGEGQYF; cdr3_nt: TGTGCCAGCCATAAAGGGGCGGGAGGCGAGGGGCAGTACTTC
j_call: TRBJ2-1; v_call: TRBV28; clone_size: few; d_call: TRBD1; cdr3_aa: CASISLEGTGNNEQFF; cdr3_nt: TGTGCCAGCATCTCCCTAGAGGGGACAGGGAACAATGAGCAGTTCTTC